This TCR beta chain was obtained from a study of OX40 agonist ivuxolimab in advanced cancers. Exclusion applied to patients with autoimmune disease history or systemic immunosuppression. Baseline, cycle 4 day 1, and cycle 7 day 1 were the blood sampling points. The data were produced by immunoSEQ multiplex PCR, yet TCRdb's version contains in-frame clones alone and is incomplete. The table lists 80,000 to 100,000 clones, 94% of them singletons. CDR3 size: 17 residues. The junction had 6 bases not matched to a gene; V was cut back by 0 bases and J by 6 bases. Looked up from germline, CDR1 is PRHDT and CDR2 is FYEKMQ (reference sequence).

This clonotype was sampled from an adult with an advanced solid tumor such as melanoma, head and neck, liver or kidney cancer. The chain employs TRBV13 and TRBJ1-5, with 12 bases matching TRBD1. Sequenced material: CD4+ or CD8+ T cells sorted from blood, taken in a trial of the OX40 agonist ivuxolimab. CDR3 loop: CASSLGTGTGGSQPQHF. The DNA of the CDR3 is TGTGCCAGCAGCTTAGGCACCGGGACAGGGGGCAGTCAGCCCCAGCATTTT.